This TCR beta chain was sequenced in a study of shared clonotypes between healthy human individuals. Sequenced by immunoSEQ multiplex PCR; TCRdb stores in-frame clones only, minus some. The sample has some 2,000,000 clones; nearly 97% are singletons. This CDR3 comprises 13 residues. Germline CDR1 MNHNS, CDR2 SASEGT. Trimming removed 4 bases at V and 7 bases at J, with 11 bases between. The gene calls are TRBV6-1 and TRBJ1-5; D remains unclear. This clonotype originated in a man aged 18 to 35 in good health. The sequenced sample consisted of naive CD4+ T cells sorted from blood. Subset indicated: CD45RA+ positively selected. DNA of the CDR3: TGTGCCAGCAGTGGGACGGGCAGACAGCCCCAGCATTTT. Translating it yields CASSGTGRQPQHF.